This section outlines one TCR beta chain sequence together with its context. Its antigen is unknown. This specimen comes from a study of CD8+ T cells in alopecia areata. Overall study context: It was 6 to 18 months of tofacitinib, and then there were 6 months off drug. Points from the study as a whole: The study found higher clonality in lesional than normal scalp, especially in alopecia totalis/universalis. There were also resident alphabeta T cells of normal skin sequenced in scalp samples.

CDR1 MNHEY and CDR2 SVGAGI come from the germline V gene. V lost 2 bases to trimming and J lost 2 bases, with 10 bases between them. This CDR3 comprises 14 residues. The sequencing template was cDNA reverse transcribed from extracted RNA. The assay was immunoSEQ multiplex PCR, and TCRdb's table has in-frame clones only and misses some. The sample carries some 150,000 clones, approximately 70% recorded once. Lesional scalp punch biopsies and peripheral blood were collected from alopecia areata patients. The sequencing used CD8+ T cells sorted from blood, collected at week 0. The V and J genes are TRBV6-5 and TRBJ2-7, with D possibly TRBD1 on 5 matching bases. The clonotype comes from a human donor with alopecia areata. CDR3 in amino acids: CASSYAGPAYEQYF. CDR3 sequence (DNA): TGTGCCAGCAGTTACGCAGGGCCTGCCTACGAGCAGTACTTC.